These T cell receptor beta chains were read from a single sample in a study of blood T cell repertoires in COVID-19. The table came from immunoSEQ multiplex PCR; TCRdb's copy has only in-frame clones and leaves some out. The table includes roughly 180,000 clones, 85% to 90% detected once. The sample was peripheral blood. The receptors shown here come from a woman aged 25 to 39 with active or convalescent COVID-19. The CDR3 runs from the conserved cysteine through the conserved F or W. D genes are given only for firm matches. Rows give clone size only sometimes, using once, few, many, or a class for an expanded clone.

CDR3 protein: CASTEYWDIFYGYTF
CDR3 DNA: TGCGCCAGCACTGAATACTGGGACATCTTCTATGGCTACACCTTC
V gene: TRBV10-1
clone size: few
CDR3 length: 15
J gene: TRBJ1-2
D gene: .

CDR3 protein: CASSPRQQDSPLHF
CDR3 DNA: TGTGCCAGCAGCCCCAGACAGCAAGATTCACCCCTCCACTTT
V gene: TRBV5-5
clone size: once
CDR3 length: 14
J gene: TRBJ1-6
D gene: .

CDR3 protein: CASSVGVSSSTDTQYF
CDR3 DNA: TGTGCCAGCAGCGTAGGAGTCTCATCTAGCACAGATACGCAGTATTTT
V gene: TRBV9
clone size: .
CDR3 length: 16
J gene: TRBJ2-3
D gene: .

CDR3 protein: CASSGRGVKNIQYF
CDR3 DNA: TGTGCCAGCAGCGGCCGCGGGGTCAAAAACATTCAGTACTTC
V gene: TRBV5-6
clone size: .
CDR3 length: 14
J gene: TRBJ2-4
D gene: .

CDR3 protein: CASGRGGAEAFF
CDR3 DNA: TGTGCCAGCGGGAGGGGGGGTGCTGAAGCTTTCTTT
V gene: TRBV6-5
clone size: .
CDR3 length: 12
J gene: TRBJ1-1
D gene: .

CDR3 protein: CASSQGGAPNTGELFF
CDR3 DNA: TGCGCCAGCAGCCAAGGTGGGGCCCCAAACACCGGGGAGCTGTTTTTT
V gene: TRBV4-1
clone size: .
CDR3 length: 16
J gene: TRBJ2-2
D gene: .

CDR3 protein: CATSPRTGLLGTQYF
CDR3 DNA: TGTGCCACCAGCCCCCGGACAGGGTTGCTCGGGACCCAGTACTTC
V gene: TRBV24-1
clone size: few
CDR3 length: 15
J gene: TRBJ2-5
D gene: TRBD1

CDR3 protein: CASSPPLGLNTEAFF
CDR3 DNA: TGTGCCAGCTCTCCCCCTTTGGGCTTGAACACTGAAGCTTTCTTT
V gene: TRBV6-5
clone size: .
CDR3 length: 15
J gene: TRBJ1-1
D gene: .

CDR3 protein: CASSFTDGGNEQFF
CDR3 DNA: TGCGCCAGCAGCTTTACGGACGGGGGCAATGAGCAGTTCTTC
V gene: TRBV5-1
clone size: .
CDR3 length: 14
J gene: TRBJ2-1
D gene: .

CDR3 protein: CASSLGRGAGLKETQYF
CDR3 DNA: TGTGCCAGCAGCTTAGGCCGGGGAGCGGGGCTGAAAGAGACCCAGTACTTC
V gene: TRBV13
clone size: .
CDR3 length: 17
J gene: TRBJ2-5
D gene: TRBD2

CDR3 protein: CASSELAGRTDTQYF
CDR3 DNA: TGTGCCAGCAGTGAACTAGCGGGCCGCACAGATACGCAGTATTTT
V gene: TRBV2
clone size: .
CDR3 length: 15
J gene: TRBJ2-3
D gene: TRBD2

CDR3 protein: CASSYSRGLDEKLFF
CDR3 DNA: TGTGCCAGCAGTTACTCACGGGGATTGGATGAAAAACTGTTTTTT
V gene: TRBV6-6
clone size: once
CDR3 length: 15
J gene: TRBJ1-4
D gene: .

CDR3 protein: CASSKGTVDPYEQYF
CDR3 DNA: TGTGCCAGTAGTAAGGGGACAGTGGACCCCTACGAGCAGTACTTC
V gene: TRBV19
clone size: .
CDR3 length: 15
J gene: TRBJ2-7
D gene: TRBD1

CDR3 protein: CASSFGGGPHEQYF
CDR3 DNA: TGTGCCAGCAGTTTCGGGGGAGGGCCTCACGAGCAGTACTTC
V gene: TRBV27
clone size: .
CDR3 length: 14
J gene: TRBJ2-7
D gene: TRBD2

CDR3 protein: CASRRSANYGYTF
CDR3 DNA: TGTGCCAGCCGTCGGTCAGCGAACTATGGCTACACCTTC
V gene: TRBV6-5
clone size: .
CDR3 length: 13
J gene: TRBJ1-2
D gene: .

CDR3 protein: CASSEGQVYGYTF
CDR3 DNA: TGTGCCAGCAGTGAAGGACAGGTCTATGGCTACACCTTC
V gene: TRBV2
clone size: .
CDR3 length: 13
J gene: TRBJ1-2
D gene: .

CDR3 protein: CASSSQRGWNEQFF
CDR3 DNA: TGTGCCAGTAGCAGTCAGCGGGGGTGGAATGAGCAGTTCTTC
V gene: TRBV19
clone size: .
CDR3 length: 14
J gene: TRBJ2-1
D gene: TRBD2

CDR3 protein: CASSQEGSGIRSYNEQFF
CDR3 DNA: TGCGCCAGCAGCCAAGAAGGAAGCGGGATCCGCTCCTACAATGAGCAGTTCTTC
V gene: TRBV4-1
clone size: .
CDR3 length: 18
J gene: TRBJ2-1
D gene: TRBD2

CDR3 protein: CASSYVEGRQVEAFF
CDR3 DNA: TGTGCCAGCAGTTACGTAGAGGGGCGACAGGTTGAAGCTTTCTTT
V gene: TRBV11-2
clone size: .
CDR3 length: 15
J gene: TRBJ1-1
D gene: .

CDR3 protein: CASTTDRWSQPQHF
CDR3 DNA: TGTGCCAGTACCACGGACAGGTGGAGTCAGCCCCAGCATTTT
V gene: TRBV19
clone size: .
CDR3 length: 14
J gene: TRBJ1-5
D gene: TRBD1

CDR3 protein: CASGNPTQGRNMNTEAFF
CDR3 DNA: TGTGCTAGTGGTAACCCTACACAGGGGAGAAACATGAACACTGAAGCTTTCTTT
V gene: TRBV12-5
clone size: .
CDR3 length: 18
J gene: TRBJ1-1
D gene: TRBD1

CDR3 protein: CASSKDGKGRNTEAFF
CDR3 DNA: TGTGCCAGCAGCAAGGACGGAAAAGGGAGGAACACTGAAGCTTTCTTT
V gene: TRBV21-1
clone size: few
CDR3 length: 16
J gene: TRBJ1-1
D gene: .

CDR3 protein: CASSGTGDYEQYF
CDR3 DNA: TGCGCCAGCTCCGGGACAGGGGACTACGAGCAGTACTTC
V gene: TRBV10-1
clone size: few
CDR3 length: 13
J gene: TRBJ2-7
D gene: TRBD1

CDR3 protein: CASSRLTGTGPYGYTF
CDR3 DNA: TGTGCCAGCAGCCGCCTGACAGGGACGGGGCCCTATGGCTACACCTTC
V gene: TRBV14
clone size: .
CDR3 length: 16
J gene: TRBJ1-2
D gene: TRBD1

CDR3 protein: CASSLDGGGDTQYF
CDR3 DNA: TGTGCCAGCAGCTTAGACGGGGGGGGAGATACGCAGTATTTT
V gene: TRBV11-2
clone size: .
CDR3 length: 14
J gene: TRBJ2-3
D gene: TRBD2

CDR3 protein: CASSLTSGIGEQFF
CDR3 DNA: TGTGCCAGCAGCTTGACTAGCGGGATTGGGGAGCAGTTCTTC
V gene: TRBV6-2/TRBV6-3
clone size: .
CDR3 length: 14
J gene: TRBJ2-1
D gene: TRBD2

CDR3 protein: CAISDVREEFF
CDR3 DNA: TGTGCCATCAGTGATGTTAGGGAGGAGTTCTTC
V gene: TRBV10-3
clone size: .
CDR3 length: 11
J gene: TRBJ2-1
D gene: .

CDR3 protein: CASSPIQGAGNEQFF
CDR3 DNA: TGTGCCAGCTCACCAATACAGGGGGCGGGAAATGAGCAGTTCTTC
V gene: TRBV18
clone size: .
CDR3 length: 15
J gene: TRBJ2-1
D gene: TRBD1

CDR3 protein: CASSLALNTEAFF
CDR3 DNA: TGTGCCAGCAGCTTGGCTCTGAACACTGAAGCTTTCTTT
V gene: TRBV7-9
clone size: .
CDR3 length: 13
J gene: TRBJ1-1
D gene: .

CDR3 protein: CASSPPVLLSTEAFF
CDR3 DNA: TGTGCCAGCAGCCCCCCTGTGCTTCTGAGCACTGAAGCTTTCTTT
V gene: TRBV6-6
clone size: .
CDR3 length: 15
J gene: TRBJ1-1
D gene: .

CDR3 protein: CASSGVDRGRYNEQFF
CDR3 DNA: TGTGCCAGTAGTGGAGTAGACAGGGGACGTTACAATGAGCAGTTCTTC
V gene: TRBV19
clone size: .
CDR3 length: 16
J gene: TRBJ2-1
D gene: TRBD1